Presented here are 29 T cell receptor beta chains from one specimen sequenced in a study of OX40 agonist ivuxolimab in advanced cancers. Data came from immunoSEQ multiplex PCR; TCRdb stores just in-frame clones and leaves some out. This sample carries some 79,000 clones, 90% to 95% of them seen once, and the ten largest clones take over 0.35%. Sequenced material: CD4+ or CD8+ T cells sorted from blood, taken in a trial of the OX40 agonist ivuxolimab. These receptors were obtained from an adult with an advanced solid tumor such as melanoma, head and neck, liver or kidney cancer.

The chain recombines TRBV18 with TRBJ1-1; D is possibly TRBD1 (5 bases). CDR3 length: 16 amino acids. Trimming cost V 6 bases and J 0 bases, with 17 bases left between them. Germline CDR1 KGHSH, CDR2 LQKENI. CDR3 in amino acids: CASSSMGGILNTEAFF. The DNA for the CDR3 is TGTGCCAGCTCCTCGATGGGGGGGATTCTGAACACTGAAGCTTTCTTT.

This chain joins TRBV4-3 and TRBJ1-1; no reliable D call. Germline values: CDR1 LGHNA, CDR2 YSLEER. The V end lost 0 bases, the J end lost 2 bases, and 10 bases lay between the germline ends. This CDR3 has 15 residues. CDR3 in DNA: TGCGCCAGCAGCCAAGAGACGGCTCTTAACACTGAAGCTTTCTTT. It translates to CASSQETALNTEAFF.

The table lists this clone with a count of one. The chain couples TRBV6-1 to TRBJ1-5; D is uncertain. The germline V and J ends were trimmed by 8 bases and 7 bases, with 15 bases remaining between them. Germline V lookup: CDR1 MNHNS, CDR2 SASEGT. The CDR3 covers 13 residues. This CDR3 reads CASGGSTGQPQHF. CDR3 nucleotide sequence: TGTGCCAGCGGCGGCAGCACCGGACAGCCCCAGCATTTT.

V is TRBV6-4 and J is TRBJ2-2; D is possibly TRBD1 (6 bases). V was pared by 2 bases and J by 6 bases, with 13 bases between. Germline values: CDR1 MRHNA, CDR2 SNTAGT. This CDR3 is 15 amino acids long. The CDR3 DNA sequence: TGTGCCAGCAGTGACACCCCAGGGGCCGCCGGGGAGCTGTTTTTT. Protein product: CASSDTPGAAGELFF.

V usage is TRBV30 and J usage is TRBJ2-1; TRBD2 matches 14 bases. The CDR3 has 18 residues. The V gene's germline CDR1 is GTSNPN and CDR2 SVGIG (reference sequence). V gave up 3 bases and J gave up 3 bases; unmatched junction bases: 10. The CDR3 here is CAWSRGLAGGSFYNEQFF. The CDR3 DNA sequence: TGTGCCTGGAGCCGAGGACTAGCGGGAGGTTCTTTCTACAATGAGCAGTTCTTC.

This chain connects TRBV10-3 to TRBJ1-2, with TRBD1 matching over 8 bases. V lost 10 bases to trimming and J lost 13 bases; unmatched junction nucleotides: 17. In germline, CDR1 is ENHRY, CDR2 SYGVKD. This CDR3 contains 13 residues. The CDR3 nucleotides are TGTGCCACAGGATCGGGACAGGTTACATTAGGCACCTTC. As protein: CATGSGQVTLGTF.

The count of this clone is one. The CDR3 nucleotides read TGCAGCGCAGGGGGGACAGCCTATGGCTACACCTTC. Translating gives CSAGGTAYGYTF. The chain is built from TRBV29-1 and TRBJ1-2; 7 bases agree with TRBD1. From germline, CDR1 is SQVTM and CDR2 ANQGSEA. This CDR3 contains 12 residues. V dropped 7 bases and J dropped 4; count of bases not matched to a gene: 6.

The CDR3 sequence is CASSVEAGGRDTQYF. The CDR3 DNA reads as TGTGCCAGCAGCGTAGAGGCAGGAGGGAGAGATACGCAGTATTTT. This chain links TRBV9 with TRBJ2-3; D possibly corresponds to TRBD2 (6 bases). The germline CDR1 and CDR2 sequences are SGDLS and YYNGEE. Trimming removed 0 bases at V and 5 bases at J, with 13 bases between. The length of the CDR3 is 15 residues. The whole variable domain, remainder taken from reference TRBV9 and TRBJ2-3, is DSGVTQTPKHLITATGQRVTLRCSPRSGDLSVYWYQQSLDQGLQFLIQYYNGEERAKGNILERFSAQQFPDLHSELNLSSLELGDSALYFCASSVEAGGRDTQYFGPGTRLTVL.

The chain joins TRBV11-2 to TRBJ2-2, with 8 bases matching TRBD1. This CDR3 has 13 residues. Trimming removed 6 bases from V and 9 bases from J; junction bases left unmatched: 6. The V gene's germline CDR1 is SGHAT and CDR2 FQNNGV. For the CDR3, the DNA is TGTGCCAGCAGAAAAGACAGGGGACGGGAGCTGTTTTTT. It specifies CASRKDRGRELFF.

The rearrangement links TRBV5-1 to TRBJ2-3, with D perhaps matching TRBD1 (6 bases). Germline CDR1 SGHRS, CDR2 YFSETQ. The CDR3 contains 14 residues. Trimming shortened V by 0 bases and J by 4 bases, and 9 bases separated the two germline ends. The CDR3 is CASSLGTGSDTQYF. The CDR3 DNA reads TGCGCCAGCAGCTTGGGCACAGGGTCAGATACGCAGTATTTT.

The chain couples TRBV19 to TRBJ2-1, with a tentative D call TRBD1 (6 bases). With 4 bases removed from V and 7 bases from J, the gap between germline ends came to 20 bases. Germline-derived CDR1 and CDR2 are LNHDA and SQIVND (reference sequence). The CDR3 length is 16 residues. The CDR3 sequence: CASSRGLGNLGNEQFF. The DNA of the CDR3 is TGTGCCAGTAGTAGGGGGCTCGGGAACCTCGGGAATGAGCAGTTCTTC.

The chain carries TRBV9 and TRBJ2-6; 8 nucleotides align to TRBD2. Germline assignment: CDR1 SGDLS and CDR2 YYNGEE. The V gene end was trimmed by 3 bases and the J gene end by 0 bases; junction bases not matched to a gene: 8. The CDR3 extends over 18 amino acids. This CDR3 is CASSAGVAGLSGANVLTF. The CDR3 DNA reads TGTGCCAGCAGCGCGGGGGTAGCGGGGCTCTCTGGGGCCAACGTCCTGACTTTC.

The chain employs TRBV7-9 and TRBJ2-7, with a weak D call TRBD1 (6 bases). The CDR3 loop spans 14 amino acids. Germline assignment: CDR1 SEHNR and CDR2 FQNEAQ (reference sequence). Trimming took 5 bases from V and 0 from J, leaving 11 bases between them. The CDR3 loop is CASSPRDNSYEQYF. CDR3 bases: TGTGCCAGCAGCCCCCGGGACAACTCCTACGAGCAGTACTTC.

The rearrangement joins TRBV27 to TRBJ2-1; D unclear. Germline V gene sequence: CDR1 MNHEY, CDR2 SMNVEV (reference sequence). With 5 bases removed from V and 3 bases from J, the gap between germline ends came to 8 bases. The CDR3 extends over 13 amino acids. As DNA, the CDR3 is TGTGCCAGCAGTGGTTCCCGCTACAATGAGCAGTTCTTC. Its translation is CASSGSRYNEQFF.

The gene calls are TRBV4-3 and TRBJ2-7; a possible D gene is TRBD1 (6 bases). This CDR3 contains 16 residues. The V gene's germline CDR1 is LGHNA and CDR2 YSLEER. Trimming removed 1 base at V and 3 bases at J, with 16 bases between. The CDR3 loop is CASSQGIGQSFYEQYF. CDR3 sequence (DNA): TGCGCCAGCAGCCAAGGGATCGGACAGAGCTTCTACGAGCAGTACTTC.

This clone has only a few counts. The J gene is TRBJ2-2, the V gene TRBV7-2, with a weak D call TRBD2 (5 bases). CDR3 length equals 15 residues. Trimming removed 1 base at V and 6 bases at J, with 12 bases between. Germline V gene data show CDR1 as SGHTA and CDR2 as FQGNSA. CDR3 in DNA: TGTGCCAGCAGCTTAGAGGTGGGGAGTGCCGGGGAGCTGTTTTTT. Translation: CASSLEVGSAGELFF. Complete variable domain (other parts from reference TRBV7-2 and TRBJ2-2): GAGVSQSPSNKVTEKGKDVELRCDPISGHTALYWYRQSLGQGLEFLIYFQGNSAPDKSGLPSDRFSAERTGGSVSTLTIQRTQQEDSAVYLCASSLEVGSAGELFFGEGSRLTVL.

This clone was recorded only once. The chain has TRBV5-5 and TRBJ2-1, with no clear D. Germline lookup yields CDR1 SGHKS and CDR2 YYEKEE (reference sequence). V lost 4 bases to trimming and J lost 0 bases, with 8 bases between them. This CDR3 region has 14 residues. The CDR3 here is CASSLDFSYNEQFF. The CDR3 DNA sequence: TGTGCCAGCAGCCTCGATTTCTCCTACAATGAGCAGTTCTTC.

CDR3 region: CASSPPSGGATGELFF. In DNA, the CDR3 is TGTGCCAGCAGCCCGCCATCGGGGGGGGCAACCGGGGAGCTGTTTTTT. The chain uses TRBV7-9 and TRBJ2-2, with 8 nucleotides matching TRBD2. Germline CDR1 SEHNR, CDR2 FQNEAQ (reference sequence). V trimming: 5 bases; J trimming: 5 bases; junction bases outside the gene matches: 10. The CDR3 covers 16 residues. The full variable domain, in which reference TRBV7-9 and TRBJ2-2 provide the parts outside the CDR3, is DTGVSQNPRHKITKRGQNVTFRCDPISEHNRLYWYRQTLGQGPEFLTYFQNEAQLEKSRLLSDRFSAERPKGSFSTLEIQRTEQGDSAMYLCASSPPSGGATGELFFGEGSRLTVL.

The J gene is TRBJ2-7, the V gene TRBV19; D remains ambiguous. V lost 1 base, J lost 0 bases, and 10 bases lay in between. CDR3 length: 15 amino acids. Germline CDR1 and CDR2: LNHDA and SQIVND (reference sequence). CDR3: CASSIVGRSSYEQYF. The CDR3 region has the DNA TGTGCCAGTAGTATAGTCGGGCGGAGCTCCTACGAGCAGTACTTC.

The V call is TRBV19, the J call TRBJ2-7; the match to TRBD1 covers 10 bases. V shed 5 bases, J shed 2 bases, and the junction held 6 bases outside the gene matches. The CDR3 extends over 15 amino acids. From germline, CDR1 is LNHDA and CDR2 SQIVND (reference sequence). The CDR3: CASSLGQGFAYEQYF. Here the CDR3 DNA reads TGTGCCAGTAGTCTGGGACAGGGGTTCGCCTACGAGCAGTACTTC. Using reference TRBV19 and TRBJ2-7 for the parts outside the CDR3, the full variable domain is DGGITQSPKYLFRKEGQNVTLSCEQNLNHDAMYWYRQDPGQGLRLIYYSQIVNDFQKGDIAEGYSVSREKKESFPLTVTSAQKNPTAFYLCASSLGQGFAYEQYFGPGTRLTVT.

CDR3 nucleotides: TGTGCCAGCTCACCACCGCAGGGGGGAGGGACTGAAGCTTTCTTT. This gives the protein CASSPPQGGGTEAFF. The chain employs TRBV18 and TRBJ1-1; 7 nucleotides line up with TRBD1. The CDR3 totals 15 residues. CDR1 and CDR2 from the germline V gene are KGHSH and LQKENI. Trimming at V came to 0 bases and at J to 5 bases, leaving 6 bases not matched to a gene.

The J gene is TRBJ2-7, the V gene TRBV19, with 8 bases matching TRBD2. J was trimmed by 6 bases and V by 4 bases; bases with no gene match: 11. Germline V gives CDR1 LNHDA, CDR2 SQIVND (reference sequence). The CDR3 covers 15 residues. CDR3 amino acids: CASSTTGTSRGEQYF. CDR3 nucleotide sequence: TGTGCCAGTAGTACTACCGGGACTAGTCGCGGCGAGCAGTACTTC. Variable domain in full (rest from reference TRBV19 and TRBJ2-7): DGGITQSPKYLFRKEGQNVTLSCEQNLNHDAMYWYRQDPGQGLRLIYYSQIVNDFQKGDIAEGYSVSREKKESFPLTVTSAQKNPTAFYLCASSTTGTSRGEQYFGPGTRLTVT.

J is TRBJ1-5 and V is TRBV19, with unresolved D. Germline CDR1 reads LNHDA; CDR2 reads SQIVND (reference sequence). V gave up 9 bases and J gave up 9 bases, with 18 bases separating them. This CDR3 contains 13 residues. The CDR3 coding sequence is TGTGCCAGCCGGGCTACGGCTCCCCGGCCCCAGCATTTT. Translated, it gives CASRATAPRPQHF.

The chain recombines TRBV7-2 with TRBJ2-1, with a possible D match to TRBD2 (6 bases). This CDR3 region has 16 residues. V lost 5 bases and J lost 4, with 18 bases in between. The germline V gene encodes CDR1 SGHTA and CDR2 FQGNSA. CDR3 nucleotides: TGTGCCAGCAGCCCCTATAGCGGAGGGGTTTACAATGAGCAGTTCTTC. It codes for CASSPYSGGVYNEQFF.

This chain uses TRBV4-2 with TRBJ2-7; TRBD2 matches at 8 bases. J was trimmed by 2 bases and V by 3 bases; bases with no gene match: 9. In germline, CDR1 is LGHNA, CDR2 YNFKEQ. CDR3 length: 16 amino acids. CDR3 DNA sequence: TGTGCCAGCAGCCATATAAGCGGGAGAGGAGCCTACGAGCAGTACTTC. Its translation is CASSHISGRGAYEQYF.

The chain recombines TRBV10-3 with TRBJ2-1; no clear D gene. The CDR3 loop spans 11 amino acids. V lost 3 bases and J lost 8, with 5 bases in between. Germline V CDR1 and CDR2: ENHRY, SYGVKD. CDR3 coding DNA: TGTGCCATCAGTGAAATAGATGAGCAGTTCTTC. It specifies CAISEIDEQFF.

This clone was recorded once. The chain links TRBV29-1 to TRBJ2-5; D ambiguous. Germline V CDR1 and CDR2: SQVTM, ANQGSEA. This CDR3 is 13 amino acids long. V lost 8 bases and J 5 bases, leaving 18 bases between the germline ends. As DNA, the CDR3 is TGCAGCTTCCGGGTCGGTCCTGGGGAGACCCAGTACTTC. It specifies CSFRVGPGETQYF.

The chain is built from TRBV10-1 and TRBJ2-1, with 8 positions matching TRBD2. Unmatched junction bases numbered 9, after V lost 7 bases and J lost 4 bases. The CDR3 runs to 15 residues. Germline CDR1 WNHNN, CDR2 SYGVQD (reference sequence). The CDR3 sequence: CASTVGGGTYNEQFF. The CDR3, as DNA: TGCGCCAGCACGGTGGGCGGGGGGACATACAATGAGCAGTTCTTC.

The DNA of the CDR3 is TGTGCCAGTAGTATTTCCTCCAGTCTTGACACCGGGGAGCTGTTTTTT. It encodes CASSISSSLDTGELFF. The V and J genes are TRBV19 and TRBJ2-2, with D uncertain. V lost 3 bases and J lost 3, with 14 bases in between. The CDR3 is 16 residues long. Germline CDR1 LNHDA, CDR2 SQIVND (reference sequence).